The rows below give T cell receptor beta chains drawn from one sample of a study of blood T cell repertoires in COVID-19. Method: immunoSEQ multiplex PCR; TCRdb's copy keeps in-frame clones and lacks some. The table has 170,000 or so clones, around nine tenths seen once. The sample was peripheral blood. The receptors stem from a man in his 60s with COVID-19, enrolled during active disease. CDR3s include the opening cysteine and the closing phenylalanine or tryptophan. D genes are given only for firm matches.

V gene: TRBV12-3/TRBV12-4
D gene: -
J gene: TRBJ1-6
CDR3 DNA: TGTGCCAGCAGTTCCCCTCTTAATTCACCCCTCCACTTT
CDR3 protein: CASSSPLNSPLHF

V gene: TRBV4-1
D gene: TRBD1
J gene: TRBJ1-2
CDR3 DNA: TGCGCCAGCAGCCAAGTTTTTTCAACTAAAACAGGGGCGCGTGGCTACACCTTC
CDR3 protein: CASSQVFSTKTGARGYTF

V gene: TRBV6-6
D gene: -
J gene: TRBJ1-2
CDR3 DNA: TGTGCCAGCTTACGAGGGAGTAACTATGGCTACACCTTC
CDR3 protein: CASLRGSNYGYTF

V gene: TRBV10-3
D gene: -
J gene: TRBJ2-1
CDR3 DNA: TGTGCCTCAGACAAGCAGGCCCAGGGCTATGAGCAGTTCTTC
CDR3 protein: CASDKQAQGYEQFF

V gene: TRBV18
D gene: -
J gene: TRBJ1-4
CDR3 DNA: TGTGCCAGCTTGCCTTCGGTCAATAATGAAAAACTGTTTTTT
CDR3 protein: CASLPSVNNEKLFF

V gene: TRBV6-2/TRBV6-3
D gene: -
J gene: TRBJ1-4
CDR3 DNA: TGTGCCAGCAGTTACGTGTCAGGCGAAAAACTGTTTTTT
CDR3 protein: CASSYVSGEKLFF

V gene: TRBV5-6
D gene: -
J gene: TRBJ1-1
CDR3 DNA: TGTGCCAGCAGTCGGGTACAGGGCTCTGAAGCTTTCTTT
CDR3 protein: CASSRVQGSEAFF

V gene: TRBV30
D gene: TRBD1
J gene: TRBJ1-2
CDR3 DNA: TGTGCCTGGAGTGTCGGAGGACAGGGGACTATGGGCTACACCTTC
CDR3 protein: CAWSVGGQGTMGYTF

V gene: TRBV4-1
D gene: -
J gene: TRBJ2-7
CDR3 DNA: TGCGCCAGCAGCCGCCAGTGGCCAGAATCCTACGAGCAGTACTTC
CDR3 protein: CASSRQWPESYEQYF

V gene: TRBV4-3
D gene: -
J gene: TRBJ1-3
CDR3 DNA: TGCGCCAGCAGCCAAGAAAGGGGTACAGGAAACACCATATATTTT
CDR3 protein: CASSQERGTGNTIYF